This TCR beta chain was identified during a study of identical twins. Overall study findings and caveats: Monozygotic twins shared more out-of-frame TCR alpha than recombination models predicted. Among beta out-of-frame sequences, excess sharing between twins appeared weaker.

This clonotype was counted only a few times. Its antigen is unknown. V shed 1 base and J 6 bases; nucleotides not matched to a gene: 8. Germline V gene data show CDR1 as SGDLS and CDR2 as YYNGEE. There are 16 residues in the CDR3. TCRdb re-called the 5' RACE reads with MiXCR, one entry per CDR3 protein. This table has about 920,000 distinct CDR3 sequences, 9% to 15% appearing once. These sequences were also reported in another study, on yellow fever vaccine responses in identical twins.

Sequencing used PBMCs. The receptor was derived from a woman under 30 in good health. This sequence joins TRBV9 and TRBJ2-1, with 9 bases matching TRBD2. The CDR3 sequence: CASSVYSGTSSNEQFF. CDR3 DNA: TGTGCCAGCAGCGTATATTCCGGGACTAGCAGCAATGAGCAGTTCTTC.